This T cell receptor beta chain derives from a study of blood T cell repertoires in COVID-19. In the study overall: Acute and convalescent COVID-19 samples came from the United States, Italy and Spain. The analysed material was cDNA or gDNA that came from T cells, B-cell-depleted T cells, or PBMCs.

V lost 1 base, J lost 5 bases, and 12 bases lay in between. CDR1 is MDHEN and CDR2 is SYDVKM in the germline V gene. The CDR3 is 14 amino acids. Authors' methods: It was from reference gene primer amplification that nucleated cell counts were estimated. The table came from immunoSEQ multiplex PCR; TCRdb's copy has only in-frame clones and leaves some out. The DNA gave D and trimming, while V, J and clone size come from that table. The sample carries roughly 130,000 clones, around 87% recorded once. The TCR was taken from a woman aged 60-70 years with acute or convalescent COVID-19. The chain carries TRBV28 and TRBJ2-7; D might be TRBD1 (6 bases). The material sequenced was peripheral blood. The CDR3 DNA sequence: TGTGCCAGCAGTTTATCAGGGGAGAGGAACGAGCAGTACTTC. Protein sequence: CASSLSGERNEQYF.